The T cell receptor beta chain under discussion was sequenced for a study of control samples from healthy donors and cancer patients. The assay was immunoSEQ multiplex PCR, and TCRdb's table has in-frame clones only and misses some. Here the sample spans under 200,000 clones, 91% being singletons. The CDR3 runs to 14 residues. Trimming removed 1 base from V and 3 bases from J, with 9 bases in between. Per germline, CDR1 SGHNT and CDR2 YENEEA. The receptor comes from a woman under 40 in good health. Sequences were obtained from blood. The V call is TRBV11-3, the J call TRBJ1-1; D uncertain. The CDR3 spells CASSLVGLDTEAFF. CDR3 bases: TGTGCCAGCAGCTTAGTAGGTTTGGACACTGAAGCTTTCTTT.